The source of this T cell receptor beta chain is a study of shared clonotypes between healthy human individuals. Germline lookup yields CDR1 MNHEY and CDR2 SMNVEV (reference sequence). This CDR3 spans 16 amino acids. V lost 2 bases, J lost 2 bases, and 2 bases stayed unmatched. CD45RO-negative, CCR7-positively selected cells formed the naive CD8 fraction, excluding terminally differentiated effector memory CD45RA+ cells. Profiling relied on immunoSEQ multiplex PCR, and the TCRdb table lists in-frame clones only, not all of them. The repertoire holds over 2 million clones, with about 95% as singletons.

The chain links TRBV27 to TRBJ2-2, with TRBD2 matching over 10 bases. This clonotype originated in a man in his late teens or twenties in good health. Sequencing was carried out using naive CD8+ T cells sorted from blood. The CDR3 sequence: CASSLLAGDNTGELFF. The DNA of the CDR3 is TGTGCCAGCAGTTTACTAGCGGGAGATAACACCGGGGAGCTGTTTTTT.